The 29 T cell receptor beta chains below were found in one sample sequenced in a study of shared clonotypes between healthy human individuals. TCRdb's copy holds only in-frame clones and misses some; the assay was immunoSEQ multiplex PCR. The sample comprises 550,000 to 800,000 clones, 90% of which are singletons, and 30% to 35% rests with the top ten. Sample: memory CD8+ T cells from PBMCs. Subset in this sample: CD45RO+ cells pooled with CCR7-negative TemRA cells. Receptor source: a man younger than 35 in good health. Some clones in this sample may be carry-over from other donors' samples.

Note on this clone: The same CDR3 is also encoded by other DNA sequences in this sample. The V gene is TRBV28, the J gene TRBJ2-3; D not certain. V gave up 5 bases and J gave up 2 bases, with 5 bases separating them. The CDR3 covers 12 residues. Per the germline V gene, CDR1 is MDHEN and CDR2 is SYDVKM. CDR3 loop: CASSPSTDTQYF. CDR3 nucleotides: TGTGCCAGCAGTCCCTCCACAGATACGCAGTATTTT.

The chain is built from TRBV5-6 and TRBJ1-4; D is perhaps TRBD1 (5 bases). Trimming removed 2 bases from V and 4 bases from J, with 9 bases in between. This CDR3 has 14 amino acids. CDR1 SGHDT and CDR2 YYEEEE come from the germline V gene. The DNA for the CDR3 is TGTGCCAGCAGCTTAGGGACCGTTAATGAAAAACTGTTTTTT. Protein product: CASSLGTVNEKLFF.

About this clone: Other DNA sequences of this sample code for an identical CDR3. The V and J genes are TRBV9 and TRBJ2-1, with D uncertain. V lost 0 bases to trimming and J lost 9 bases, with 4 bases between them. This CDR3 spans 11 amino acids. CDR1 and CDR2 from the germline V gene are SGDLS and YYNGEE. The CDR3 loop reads CASSVGVEQFF. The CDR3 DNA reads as TGTGCCAGCAGCGTAGGGGTTGAGCAGTTCTTC.

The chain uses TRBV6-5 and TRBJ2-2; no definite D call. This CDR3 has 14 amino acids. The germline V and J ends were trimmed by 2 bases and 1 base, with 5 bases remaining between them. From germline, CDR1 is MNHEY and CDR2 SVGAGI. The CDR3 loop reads CASSYTQNTGELFF. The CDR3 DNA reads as TGTGCCAGCAGTTACACACAGAACACCGGGGAGCTGTTTTTT.

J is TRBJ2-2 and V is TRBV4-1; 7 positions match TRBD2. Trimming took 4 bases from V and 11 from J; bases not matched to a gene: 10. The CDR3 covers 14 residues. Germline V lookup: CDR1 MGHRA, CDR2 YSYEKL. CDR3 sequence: CASSPRTRMGELFF. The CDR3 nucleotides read TGCGCCAGCAGCCCCCGGACTAGAATGGGTGAGCTGTTTTTT.

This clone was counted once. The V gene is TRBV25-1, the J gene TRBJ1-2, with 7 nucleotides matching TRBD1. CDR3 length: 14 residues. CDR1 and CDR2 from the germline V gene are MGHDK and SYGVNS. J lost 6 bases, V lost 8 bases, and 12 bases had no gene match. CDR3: CASSWNVDRDGYTF. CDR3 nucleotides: TGTGCCAGCTCCTGGAATGTCGACAGGGATGGCTACACCTTC.

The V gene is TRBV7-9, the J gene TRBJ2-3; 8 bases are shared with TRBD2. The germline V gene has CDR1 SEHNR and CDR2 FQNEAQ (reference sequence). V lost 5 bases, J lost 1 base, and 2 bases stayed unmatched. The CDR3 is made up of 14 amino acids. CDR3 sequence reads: CASSPTSGTDTQYF. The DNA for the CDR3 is TGTGCCAGCAGCCCGACTAGCGGCACAGATACGCAGTATTTT.

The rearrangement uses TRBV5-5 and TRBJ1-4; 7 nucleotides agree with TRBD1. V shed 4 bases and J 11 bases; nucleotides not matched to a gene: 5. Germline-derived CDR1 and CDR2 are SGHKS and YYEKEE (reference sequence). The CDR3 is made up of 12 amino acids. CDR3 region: CASSQDRLKLFF. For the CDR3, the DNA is TGTGCCAGCAGCCAGGACAGGCTTAAACTGTTTTTT.

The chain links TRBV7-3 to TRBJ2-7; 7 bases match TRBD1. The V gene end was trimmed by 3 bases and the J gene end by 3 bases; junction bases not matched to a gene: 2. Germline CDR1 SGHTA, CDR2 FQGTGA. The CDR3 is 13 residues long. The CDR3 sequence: CASSLDRNYEQYF. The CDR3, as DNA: TGTGCCAGCAGCTTGGACAGGAACTACGAGCAGTACTTC.

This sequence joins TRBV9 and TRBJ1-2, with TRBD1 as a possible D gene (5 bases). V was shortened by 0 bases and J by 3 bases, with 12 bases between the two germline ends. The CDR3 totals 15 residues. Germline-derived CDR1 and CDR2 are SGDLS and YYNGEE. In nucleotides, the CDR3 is TGTGCCAGCAGCGTAGAAGGGCAGGGCTACTATGGCTACACCTTC. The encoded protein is CASSVEGQGYYGYTF.

The CDR3 DNA is TGTGCCAGCAGCTTAGCGATGCCAGGACTAGTCGGGGTCACCGGGGAGCTGTTTTTT. Translated, it gives CASSLAMPGLVGVTGELFF. This chain connects TRBV7-8 to TRBJ2-2, with 7 positions matching TRBD2. Per germline, CDR1 SGHVS and CDR2 FQNEAQ. There are 19 residues in the CDR3. The V and J ends lost 0 bases and 4 bases, in that order; junction bases with no gene match: 14.

CDR3 sequence: CASSYSGHQETQYF. As DNA, the CDR3 is TGTGCCAGCAGTTACTCTGGCCACCAAGAGACCCAGTACTTC. The gene calls are TRBV6-5 and TRBJ2-5; no definite D call. The V and J ends lost 0 bases and 0 bases respectively, with 5 bases between them. This CDR3 has 14 residues. CDR1 and CDR2 (germline): MNHEY, SVGAGI.

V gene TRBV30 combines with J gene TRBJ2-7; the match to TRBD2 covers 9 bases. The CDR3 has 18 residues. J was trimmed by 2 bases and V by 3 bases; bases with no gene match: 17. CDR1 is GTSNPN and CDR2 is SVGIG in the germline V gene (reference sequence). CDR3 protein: CAWRGSGRPSFNPYEQYF. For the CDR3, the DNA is TGTGCCTGGAGAGGAAGCGGGAGGCCCTCTTTTAATCCCTACGAGCAGTACTTC.

CDR3 nucleotide sequence: TGTGCCAGCAGTTCAGGGACAGGGGTTGGGAACTATGGCTACACCTTC. This gives the protein CASSSGTGVGNYGYTF. The chain recombines TRBV28 with TRBJ1-2; 10 bases agree with TRBD1. The ends lost 4 bases at V and 2 bases at J; junction bases unmatched: 7. This CDR3 contains 16 residues. Germline-derived CDR1 and CDR2 are MDHEN and SYDVKM.

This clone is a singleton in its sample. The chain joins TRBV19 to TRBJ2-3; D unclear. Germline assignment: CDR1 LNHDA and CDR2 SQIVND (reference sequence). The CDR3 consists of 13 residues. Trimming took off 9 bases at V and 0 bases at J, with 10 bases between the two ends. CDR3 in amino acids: CASKVPSTDTQYF. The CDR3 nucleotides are TGTGCCAGCAAAGTCCCTAGCACAGATACGCAGTATTTT.

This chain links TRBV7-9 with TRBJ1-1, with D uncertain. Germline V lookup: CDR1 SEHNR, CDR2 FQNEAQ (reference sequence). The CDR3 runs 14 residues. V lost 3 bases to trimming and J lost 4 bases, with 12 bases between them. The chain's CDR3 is CASSLDGNPTEAFF. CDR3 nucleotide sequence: TGTGCCAGCAGCTTGGATGGAAACCCCACTGAAGCTTTCTTT.

The CDR3 loop reads CASSLDWALSGANVLTF. Written as DNA, the CDR3 is TGTGCCAGCAGTTTAGACTGGGCTCTCTCTGGGGCCAACGTCCTGACTTTC. The chain joins TRBV5-4 to TRBJ2-6, with D uncertain. The CDR3 is 17 residues long. Per germline, CDR1 SGHNT and CDR2 YYREEE (reference sequence). V lost 5 bases to trimming and J lost 0 bases, with 15 bases between them.

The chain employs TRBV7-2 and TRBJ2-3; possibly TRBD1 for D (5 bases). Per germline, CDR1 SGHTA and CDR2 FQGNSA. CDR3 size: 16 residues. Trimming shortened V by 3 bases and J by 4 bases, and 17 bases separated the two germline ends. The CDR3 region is CASSFGHFEFSDTQYF. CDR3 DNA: TGTGCCAGCAGCTTTGGACATTTTGAATTCTCAGATACGCAGTATTTT.

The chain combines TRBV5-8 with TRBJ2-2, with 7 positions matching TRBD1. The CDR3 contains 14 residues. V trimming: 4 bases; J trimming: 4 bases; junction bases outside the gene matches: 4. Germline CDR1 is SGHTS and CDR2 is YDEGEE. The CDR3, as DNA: TGTGCCAGCAGCCCCGGGACAGTCACCGGGGAGCTGTTTTTT. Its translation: CASSPGTVTGELFF.

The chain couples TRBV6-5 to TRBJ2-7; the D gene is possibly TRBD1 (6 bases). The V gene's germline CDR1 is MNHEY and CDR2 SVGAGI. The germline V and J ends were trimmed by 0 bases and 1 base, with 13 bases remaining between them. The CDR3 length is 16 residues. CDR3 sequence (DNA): TGTGCCAGCAGTTACTCGCTCGGGACAACTTCCTACGAGCAGTACTTC. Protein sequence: CASSYSLGTTSYEQYF.

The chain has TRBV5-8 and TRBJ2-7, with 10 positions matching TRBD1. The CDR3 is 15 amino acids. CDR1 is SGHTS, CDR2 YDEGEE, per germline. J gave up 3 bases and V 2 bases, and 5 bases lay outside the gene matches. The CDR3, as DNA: TGTGCCAGCAGCTTCGGACAGGGGGGCTACTACGAGCAGTACTTC. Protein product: CASSFGQGGYYEQYF.

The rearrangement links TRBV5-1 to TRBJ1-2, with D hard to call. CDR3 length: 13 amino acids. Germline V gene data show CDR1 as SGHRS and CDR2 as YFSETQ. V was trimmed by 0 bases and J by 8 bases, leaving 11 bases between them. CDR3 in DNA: TGCGCCAGCAGCTTGGTAGGGATAGGGGGCTACACCTTC. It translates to CASSLVGIGGYTF.

The CDR3: CASSDSPYPDTQYF. CDR3 sequence (DNA): TGTGCCAGCAGTGACTCGCCCTATCCAGATACGCAGTATTTT. V usage is TRBV6-4 and J usage is TRBJ2-3; D gene ambiguous. From germline, CDR1 is MRHNA and CDR2 SNTAGT. The V gene lost 0 bases and the J gene lost 4 bases, with 8 bases spanning the gap. CDR3 length equals 14 residues.

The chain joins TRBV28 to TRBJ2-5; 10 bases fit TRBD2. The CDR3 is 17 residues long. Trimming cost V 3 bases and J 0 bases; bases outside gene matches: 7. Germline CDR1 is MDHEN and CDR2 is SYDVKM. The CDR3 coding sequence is TGTGCCAGCAGTTTCTACACTAGCGGGATAAACCAAGAGACCCAGTACTTC. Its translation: CASSFYTSGINQETQYF.

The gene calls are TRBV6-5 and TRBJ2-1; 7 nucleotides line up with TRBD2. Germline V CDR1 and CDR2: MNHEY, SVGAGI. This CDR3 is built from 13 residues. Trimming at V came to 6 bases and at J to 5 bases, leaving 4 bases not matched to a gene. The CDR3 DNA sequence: TGTGCCAGCAGCTCCGGACTAGACAATGAGCAGTTCTTC. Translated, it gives CASSSGLDNEQFF.

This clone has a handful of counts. CDR3 nucleotide sequence: TGTGCCAGTGGCATGAACACTGAAGCTTTCTTT. Its translation: CASGMNTEAFF. The chain has TRBV19 and TRBJ1-1; D is uncertain. Germline values: CDR1 LNHDA, CDR2 SQIVND (reference sequence). This CDR3 contains 11 residues. The V end was cut by 8 bases, the J end by 0 bases, with 4 bases between.

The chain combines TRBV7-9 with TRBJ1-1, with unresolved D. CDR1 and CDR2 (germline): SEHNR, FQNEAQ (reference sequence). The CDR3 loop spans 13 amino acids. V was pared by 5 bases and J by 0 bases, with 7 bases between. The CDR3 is CASSRKLNTEAFF. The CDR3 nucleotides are TGTGCCAGCAGCCGCAAACTGAACACTGAAGCTTTCTTT.

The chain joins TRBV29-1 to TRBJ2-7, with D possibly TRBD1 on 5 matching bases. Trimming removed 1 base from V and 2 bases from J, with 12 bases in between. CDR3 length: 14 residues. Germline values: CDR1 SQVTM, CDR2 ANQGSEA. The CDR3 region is CSVEVTAKPYEQYF. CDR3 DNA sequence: TGCAGCGTTGAAGTGACAGCCAAGCCCTACGAGCAGTACTTC.

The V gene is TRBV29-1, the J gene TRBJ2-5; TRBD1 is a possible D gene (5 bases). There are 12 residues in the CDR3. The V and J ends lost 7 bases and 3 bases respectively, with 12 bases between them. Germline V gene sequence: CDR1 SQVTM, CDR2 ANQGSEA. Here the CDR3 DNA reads TGCAGCGCTCGCGGCAGGGAAGAGACCCAGTACTTC. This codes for CSARGREETQYF.